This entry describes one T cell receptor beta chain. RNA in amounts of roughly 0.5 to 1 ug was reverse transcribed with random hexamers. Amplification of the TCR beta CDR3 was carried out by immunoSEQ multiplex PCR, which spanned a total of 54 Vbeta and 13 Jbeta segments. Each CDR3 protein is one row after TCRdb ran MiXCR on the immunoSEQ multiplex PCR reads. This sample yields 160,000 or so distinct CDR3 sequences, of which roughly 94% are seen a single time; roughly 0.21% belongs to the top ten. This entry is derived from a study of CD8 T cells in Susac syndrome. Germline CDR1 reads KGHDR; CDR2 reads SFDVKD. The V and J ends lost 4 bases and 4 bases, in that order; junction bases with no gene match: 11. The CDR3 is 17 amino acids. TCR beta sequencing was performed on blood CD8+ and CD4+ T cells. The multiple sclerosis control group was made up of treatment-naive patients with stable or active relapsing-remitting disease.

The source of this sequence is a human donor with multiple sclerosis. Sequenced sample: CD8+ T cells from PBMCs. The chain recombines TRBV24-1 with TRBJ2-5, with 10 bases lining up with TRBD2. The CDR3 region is CATSDPMIAGGAETQYF. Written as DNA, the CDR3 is TGTGCCACCAGTGACCCAATGATAGCGGGGGGAGCAGAGACCCAGTACTTC.